This TCR beta chain came from a study of identical twins. In this sample, this clonotype turned up many times. One end of the junction fails to match germline, which may point to a read error. A universal primer site was added by template switching, and unique molecular identifiers were carried by the cDNA. One entry per CDR3 protein results from TCRdb running MiXCR on the 5' RACE reads. The data contain 690,000 or so distinct CDR3 sequences, 8.5% to 9% of them singletons. These data also formed part of another study, on yellow fever vaccine responses in identical twins.

Sequencing input: PBMCs. The clonotype originates from a young woman in good health.

For the CDR3, the DNA is TGTGCCAGCAGCTTAGCCGGTGCGGGAGAGCGGTTCTTC. Its translation is CASSLAGAGERFF. This sequence joins TRBV7-9 and TRBJ2-1, with TRBD2 matching over 7 bases. CDR3 length equals 13 residues. CDR1 and CDR2 (germline): SEHNR, FQNEAQ (reference sequence).